A single T cell receptor (beta chain) is shown here with its context. Its antigen is unidentified. While the first cohort had 500 to 700 subjects, the donors belonged to the separate validation cohort of fewer than 150 subjects. This sample is part of a study of cytomegalovirus exposure and HLA in healthy donors. Findings of the study overall: CMV antigen specificity of three CMV-associated chains was confirmed in vitro. In the 95 to 150 validation repertoires, about 95% of cluster scores exceeded 0, per a later analysis.

After removal of 4 bases from V and 3 bases from J, the junction contained 4 bases not matched to a gene. Germline CDR1 is SGHRS and CDR2 is YFSETQ. The CDR3 totals 14 residues. Method: immunoSEQ multiplex PCR; TCRdb's copy keeps in-frame clones and lacks some. The sample lists about 98,000 clones; roughly 85% were seen once. The chain carries TRBV5-1 and TRBJ1-1, with 9 positions matching TRBD1. The material sequenced was PBMCs. This sequence was found in a woman in her 30s in good health and CMV-seronegative. CDR3 loop: CASSPQGAYTEAFF. The CDR3 DNA reads TGCGCCAGCAGCCCACAGGGGGCTTACACTGAAGCTTTCTTT.